Shown below are 30 T cell receptor beta chains from a single sample sequenced in a study of identical twins. TCRdb redid the calling of the 5' RACE reads with MiXCR, one entry per CDR3 protein. The table has under 300,000 distinct CDR3 sequences, 11% to 15% seen once; the top ten hold 8.8%. Sequencing was performed on memory (CD45RO+) T cells sorted from blood. These receptors were taken from a woman aged 18-29 years in good health.

Turning to this clonotype: A junction end diverges from the germline sequence, so it may reflect a read error. The rearrangement uses TRBV12-3 or TRBV12-4 and TRBJ2-3; 12 nucleotides match TRBD2. CDR3 length: 16 amino acids. CDR3 in amino acids: CAISWTSGVPMDTQYF. CDR3 DNA sequence: TGTGCCATCAGTTGGACTAGCGGGGTGCCTATGGATACGCAGTATTTT.

The chain has TRBV30 and TRBJ2-5; the D is unclear. CDR3 length: 13 residues. The V gene lost 1 base and the J gene lost 0 bases, with 6 bases spanning the gap. Germline V lookup: CDR1 GTSNPN, CDR2 SVGIG (reference sequence). Here the CDR3 DNA reads TGTGCCTGGAGTGGGGTAGACCAAGAGACCCAGTACTTC. This translates into CAWSGVDQETQYF.

The chain couples TRBV19 to TRBJ2-7, with no clear D. Per the germline V gene, CDR1 is LNHDA and CDR2 is SQIVND (reference sequence). CDR3 length: 15 amino acids. V gave up 4 bases and J gave up 4 bases, with 17 bases separating them. CDR3 protein: CASSNSPNEAYEQYF. For the CDR3, the DNA is TGTGCCAGTAGTAACAGCCCCAATGAAGCGTACGAGCAGTACTTC.

This sequence joins TRBV6-5 and TRBJ1-2, with 8 bases lining up with TRBD1. V shed 0 bases, J shed 3 bases, and the junction held 9 bases outside the gene matches. This CDR3 is 17 amino acids long. The germline V gene encodes CDR1 MNHEY and CDR2 SVGAGI. CDR3 in DNA: TGTGCCAGCAGTTACTCCGGGACGTCAGGGGGCGACTATGGCTACACCTTC. Encoded protein: CASSYSGTSGGDYGYTF.

This chain links TRBV3-1 with TRBJ2-7; possibly TRBD2 for D (5 bases). Per germline, CDR1 LGHDT and CDR2 YNNKEL (reference sequence). There are 14 residues in the CDR3. V shed 1 base and J shed 3 bases, with 10 bases lying between them. The CDR3 nucleotides read TGTGCCAGCAGCCAAGGATACCGGGGCTACGAGCAGTACTTC. It translates to CASSQGYRGYEQYF.

The V gene is TRBV7-2, the J gene TRBJ2-7, with D perhaps TRBD1 (5 bases). There are 15 residues in the CDR3. V was cut by 1 base and J by 2 bases, with 12 bases left in between. From germline, CDR1 is SGHTA and CDR2 FQGNSA. The CDR3 nucleotides read TGTGCCAGCAGCTTAGAGGCACAGGAGCCCTACGAGCAGTACTTC. This gives the protein CASSLEAQEPYEQYF.

This clonotype was observed a few times. The genes are TRBV7-9 and TRBJ1-2, with 7 positions matching TRBD1. CDR1 SEHNR and CDR2 FQNEAQ come from the germline V gene (reference sequence). After removal of 5 bases from V and 5 bases from J, the junction contained 5 bases not matched to a gene. The CDR3 runs 13 residues. The CDR3 DNA reads TGTGCCAGCAGCCGGACAGGCGGATATGGCTACACCTTC. Encoded protein: CASSRTGGYGYTF.

The rearrangement joins TRBV15 to TRBJ2-1; 8 bases agree with TRBD1. Germline V gives CDR1 LNHNV, CDR2 YYDKDF (reference sequence). J gave up 9 bases and V 1 base, and 5 bases lay outside the gene matches. The CDR3 contains 14 residues. The CDR3 is CATSRGNRGSEQFF. In DNA form, the CDR3 reads TGTGCCACCAGCAGAGGGAACAGGGGGAGTGAGCAGTTCTTC.

This clonotype was observed many times. The rearrangement uses TRBV4-2 and TRBJ2-5; perhaps TRBD2 as D (6 bases). Germline CDR1 and CDR2: LGHNA and YNFKEQ. This CDR3 spans 14 amino acids. V was pared by 0 bases and J by 5 bases, with 10 bases between. CDR3 bases: TGTGCCAGCAGCCAAGATCCGGGGGTGGAGACCCAGTACTTC. This encodes CASSQDPGVETQYF.

This chain links TRBV7-2 with TRBJ1-5; 10 nucleotides match TRBD1. CDR1 SGHTA and CDR2 FQGNSA come from the germline V gene. The V segment lost 5 bases and the J segment 6 bases; nucleotides outside the gene matches: 10. The CDR3 is 16 residues long. CDR3 DNA sequence: TGTGCCAGCAGCCCTATGAGACAGGGGGCGACTCAGCCCCAGCATTTT. Protein product: CASSPMRQGATQPQHF.

The sample holds a few counts of this clonotype. The rearrangement links TRBV9 to TRBJ2-7; a possible D gene is TRBD2 (5 bases). This CDR3 spans 14 amino acids. The germline V gene encodes CDR1 SGDLS and CDR2 YYNGEE. The V end was cut by 1 base, the J end by 4 bases, with 12 bases between. The CDR3 bases are TGTGCCAGCAGCGTACACGGGGATGGATACGAGCAGTACTTC. It codes for CASSVHGDGYEQYF.

The sample holds many counts of this clonotype. The chain uses TRBV10-2 and TRBJ2-1; 8 bases map to TRBD2. With 4 bases clipped from V and 0 bases from J, the junction kept 2 bases outside the gene matches. The CDR3 spans 15 residues. The germline V gene has CDR1 WSHSY and CDR2 SAAADI. The CDR3 coding sequence is TGCGCCAGCAGTGCAGGGACTAGCTCCTACAATGAGCAGTTCTTC. This encodes CASSAGTSSYNEQFF.

The rearrangement uses TRBV7-3 and TRBJ1-6; 7 nucleotides agree with TRBD1. V lost 1 base and J lost 10; bases outside the gene matches: 4. Looked up from germline, CDR1 is SGHTA and CDR2 is FQGTGA. CDR3 length equals 14 residues. CDR3: CASSLRQGESPLHF. The CDR3 region has the DNA TGTGCCAGCAGCTTAAGACAGGGAGAGTCACCCCTCCACTTT.

This clonotype has more than one count but fewer than ten. The rearrangement links TRBV5-1 to TRBJ2-1, with a tentative D call TRBD1 (6 bases). The CDR3 has 15 residues. V lost 4 bases, J lost 4 bases, and 15 bases lay in between. CDR1 and CDR2 (germline): SGHRS, YFSETQ. CDR3 sequence (DNA): TGCGCCAGCAGCGCGCAGGGGTCGGCTTACAATGAGCAGTTCTTC. This sequence encodes CASSAQGSAYNEQFF.

This clonotype has at least ten counts. The chain is built from TRBV4-3 and TRBJ2-7, with 13 nucleotides matching TRBD2. After removal of 0 bases from V and 3 bases from J, the junction contained 8 bases not matched to a gene. The CDR3 length is 18 residues. The germline V gene has CDR1 LGHNA and CDR2 YSLEER. The CDR3 is CASSQDWTSGSVGYEQYF. For the CDR3, the DNA is TGCGCCAGCAGCCAAGATTGGACTAGCGGGAGTGTTGGCTACGAGCAGTACTTC.

The sample holds many counts of this clonotype. This chain uses TRBV12-3 or TRBV12-4 with TRBJ1-1; a possible D gene is TRBD1 (5 bases). The CDR3 is 12 amino acids. Trimming took 5 bases from V and 10 from J, leaving 14 bases between them. The CDR3 nucleotides are TGTGCCAGCAGTCCCCTGGGGGTCGGAGCTTTCTTT. The encoded protein is CASSPLGVGAFF.

There are a few counts of this clonotype. The chain uses TRBV3-1 and TRBJ1-2; 7 positions agree with TRBD1. Germline V gene sequence: CDR1 LGHDT, CDR2 YNNKEL (reference sequence). The CDR3 runs 15 residues. The trim removed 5 bases at V and 8 bases at J, leaving 14 bases unmatched. The CDR3 reads CASSSPKRQGGGYTF. As DNA, the CDR3 is TGTGCCAGCAGCTCCCCAAAAAGACAGGGAGGAGGCTACACCTTC.

This clonotype has only a few counts. The gene calls are TRBV19 and TRBJ2-3; D is possibly TRBD1 or TRBD2 (5 bases each). Germline CDR1 reads LNHDA; CDR2 reads SQIVND (reference sequence). This CDR3 spans 12 amino acids. V was pared by 6 bases and J by 8 bases, with 12 bases between. The CDR3 reads CASRGEISTQYF. In DNA form, the CDR3 reads TGTGCCAGTAGAGGGGAGATCAGTACGCAGTATTTT.

This chain joins TRBV15 and TRBJ2-5, with D perhaps TRBD1 or TRBD2 (5 bases each). There are 14 residues in the CDR3. V was clipped by 5 bases and J by 1 base, with 11 bases between them. Per germline, CDR1 LNHNV and CDR2 YYDKDF (reference sequence). CDR3 bases: TGTGCCACCAGCTCATGGGGGACCCAAGAGACCCAGTACTTC. Its translation: CATSSWGTQETQYF.

This clonotype was counted ten times or more. The CDR3 nucleotides read TGTGCCAGCAGGGGACTAGCGGCACGTTACAATGAGCAGTTCTTC. Encoded protein: CASRGLAARYNEQFF. The gene calls are TRBV6-2 or TRBV6-3 and TRBJ2-1; TRBD2 aligns across 11 bases. CDR3 length: 15 residues. The germline gives CDR1 MNHEY, CDR2 SVGEGT. The junction had 5 bases not matched to a gene; V was cut back by 6 bases and J by 4 bases.

This clonotype has more than one count but fewer than ten. The V call is TRBV7-8, the J call TRBJ1-3, with D uncertain. CDR1 is SGHVS and CDR2 is FQNEAQ in the germline V gene. This CDR3 has 14 amino acids. V was clipped by 5 bases and J by 0 bases, with 8 bases between them. The CDR3 nucleotides read TGTGCCAGCAGCGAGGTCCTCTCTGGAAACACCATATATTTT. Residues: CASSEVLSGNTIYF.

In its sample, this clonotype was seen a few times. The chain links TRBV12-3 or TRBV12-4 to TRBJ2-1; perhaps TRBD2 as D (7 bases). Deletions cut 3 bases from V and 2 bases from J, with 14 bases between. There are 16 residues in the CDR3. The CDR3 DNA reads TGTGCCAGCAGTTTTAAAGGGGGGGGGGCCTACAATGAGCAGTTCTTC. It yields the protein CASSFKGGGAYNEQFF.

The chain employs TRBV20-1 and TRBJ1-3; no definite D call. The germline gives CDR1 DFQATT, CDR2 SNEGSKA (reference sequence). Trimming stripped 7 bases from V and 4 bases from J, with 11 bases between. The CDR3 is 12 amino acids. The CDR3 nucleotides are TGCAGTGGTTCGGACGGAGGAAACACCATATATTTT. This gives the protein CSGSDGGNTIYF.

The rearrangement links TRBV10-3 to TRBJ1-1, with TRBD1 as a possible D gene (5 bases). Trimming removed 6 bases from V and 2 bases from J, with 10 bases in between. Germline V gene data show CDR1 as ENHRY and CDR2 as SYGVKD. The length of the CDR3 is 13 residues. The CDR3 reads CAIRSQGNTEAFF. The CDR3 nucleotides are TGTGCCATCAGGTCCCAGGGAAACACTGAAGCTTTCTTT.

V and J are TRBV6-2 or TRBV6-3 and TRBJ1-6, with D unclear. Germline CDR1 is MNHEY and CDR2 is SVGEGT. There are 15 residues in the CDR3. V lost 0 bases and J 8 bases, leaving 11 bases between the germline ends. CDR3: CASSYSGNLDSPLHF. In nucleotides, the CDR3 is TGTGCCAGCAGTTACTCAGGAAACCTGGATTCACCCCTCCACTTT.

This clonotype was found many times. V is TRBV11-2 and J is TRBJ1-2; the D gene is possibly TRBD1 (6 bases). Deletions cut 8 bases from V and 7 bases from J, with 23 bases between. The V gene's germline CDR1 is SGHAT and CDR2 FQNNGV. CDR3 length equals 15 residues. The CDR3 is CASRHRPHRGGGYTF. CDR3 DNA: TGTGCCAGCCGTCATCGCCCCCATCGAGGGGGTGGCTACACCTTC.

V gene TRBV12-3 or TRBV12-4 combines with J gene TRBJ1-1; 9 bases are a match to TRBD1. The CDR3 is 16 amino acids. With 5 bases clipped from V and 2 bases from J, the junction kept 9 bases outside the gene matches. The DNA of the CDR3 is TGTGCCAGCAGTAAGGATCCGGGACAGGGAAACACTGAAGCTTTCTTT. Amino acid sequence: CASSKDPGQGNTEAFF.

This clonotype came up many times. The CDR3 here is CASSAGQSYEQYF. CDR3 nucleotide sequence: TGTGCCAGCTCAGCGGGACAGAGCTACGAGCAGTACTTC. This chain connects TRBV18 to TRBJ2-7; the D gene is possibly TRBD1 (7 bases). The germline gives CDR1 KGHSH, CDR2 LQKENI. The V gene lost 5 bases and the J gene lost 3 bases, with 11 bases spanning the gap. The CDR3 is 13 amino acids.

For this clonotype: With a much larger clone just one base away, this may be a read error. The V gene is TRBV11-2, the J gene TRBJ1-2; D may be TRBD1 (6 bases). V was cut by 5 bases and J by 2 bases, with 9 bases left in between. This CDR3 comprises 13 residues. The V gene's germline CDR1 is SGHAT and CDR2 FQNNGV. CDR3 bases: TGTGCCAGCAGCGTCGACAGGAACTATGGCTACACCTTC. It is translated as CASSVDRNYGYTF.

The J gene is TRBJ2-3, the V gene TRBV7-8; D is possibly TRBD1 (6 bases). The V end lost 1 base, the J end lost 2 bases, and 10 bases lay between the germline ends. The CDR3 has 15 amino acids. Germline loops: CDR1 SGHVS, CDR2 FQNEAQ. CDR3 loop: CASSLDPGATDTQYF. DNA of the CDR3: TGTGCCAGCAGCTTAGATCCAGGGGCCACAGATACGCAGTATTTT. The entire variable domain, with the rest obtained from reference TRBV7-8 and TRBJ2-3, is as follows: GAGVSQSPRYKVAKRGQDVALRCDPISGHVSLFWYQQALGQGPEFLTYFQNEAQLDKSGLPSDRFFAERPEGSVSTLKIQRTQQEDSAVYLCASSLDPGATDTQYFGPGTRLTVL.